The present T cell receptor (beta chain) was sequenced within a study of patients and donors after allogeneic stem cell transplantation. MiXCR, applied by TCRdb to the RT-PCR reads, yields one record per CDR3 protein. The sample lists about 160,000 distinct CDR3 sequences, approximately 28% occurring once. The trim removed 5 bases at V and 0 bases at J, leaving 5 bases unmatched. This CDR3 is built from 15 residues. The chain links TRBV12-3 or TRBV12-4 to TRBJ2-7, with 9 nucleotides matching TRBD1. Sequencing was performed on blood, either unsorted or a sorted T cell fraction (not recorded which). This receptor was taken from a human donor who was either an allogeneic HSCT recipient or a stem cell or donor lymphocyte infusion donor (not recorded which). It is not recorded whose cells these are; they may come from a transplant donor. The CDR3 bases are TGTGCCAGCAGTGGGGGACAGGGCCTCTCCTACGAGCAGTACTTC. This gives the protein CASSGGQGLSYEQYF.